This TCR beta chain was sequenced for a study of blood T cell repertoires in COVID-19. About the research overall: Sample material is recorded as cDNA or gDNA derived from T cells, B-cell-depleted T cells, or PBMCs.

As originally analysed: Reference gene primers were amplified, and this amplification served to estimate nucleated cell counts. TCRdb's table, derived via immunoSEQ multiplex PCR, lists solely in-frame clones and lacks some. V, J and clone size derive from that table, while D and trimming were established from the DNA sequence. Of some 26,000 clones listed, around 81% are singletons. The CDR3 runs to 15 residues. Germline V gene lookup returns CDR1 SGHTS and CDR2 YDEGEE. The J segment lost 3 bases and the V segment lost 5 bases, leaving 4 bases of the junction unmatched. The sequence came from an older man with acute or convalescent COVID-19. This chain connects TRBV5-8 to TRBJ2-1; 11 nucleotides match TRBD2. Input material: peripheral blood. CDR3 sequence: CASRNLAGGYNEQFF. For the CDR3, the DNA is TGTGCCAGCAGGAACCTAGCGGGGGGCTACAATGAGCAGTTCTTC.